This T cell receptor (beta chain) was identified during a study of human T cells and chemical hapten exposure. About the study: Patients were mainly female, each with alopecia areata, totalis or universalis.

Specified time point: patch test 1, 2 weeks after DPC sensitization. Treatment described: therapeutic diphenylcyclopropenone sensitization with weekly scalp DPC. Ahead of each patch test application, blood was drawn. Total RNA extraction was carried out from unfractionated whole blood. Germline assignment: CDR1 MDHEN and CDR2 SYDVKM. The CDR3 runs 12 residues. V was pared by 7 bases and J by 6 bases, with 10 bases between. TCRdb itself ran the RACE reads through MiXCR, one entry per CDR3 protein. This table holds tens of thousands of distinct CDR3 sequences, over 7.5% found once. The origin of this receptor is a woman in her thirties or forties with alopecia areata. Some clones in this sample may be carry-over from other donors' samples. This specimen consisted of whole blood, obtained in connection with sensitization to the hapten diphenylcyclopropenone (DPC). The chain couples TRBV28 to TRBJ1-5; D ambiguous. The CDR3 bases are TGTGCCAGCACCCTAATGGGTCAGCCCCAGCATTTT. As protein: CASTLMGQPQHF.